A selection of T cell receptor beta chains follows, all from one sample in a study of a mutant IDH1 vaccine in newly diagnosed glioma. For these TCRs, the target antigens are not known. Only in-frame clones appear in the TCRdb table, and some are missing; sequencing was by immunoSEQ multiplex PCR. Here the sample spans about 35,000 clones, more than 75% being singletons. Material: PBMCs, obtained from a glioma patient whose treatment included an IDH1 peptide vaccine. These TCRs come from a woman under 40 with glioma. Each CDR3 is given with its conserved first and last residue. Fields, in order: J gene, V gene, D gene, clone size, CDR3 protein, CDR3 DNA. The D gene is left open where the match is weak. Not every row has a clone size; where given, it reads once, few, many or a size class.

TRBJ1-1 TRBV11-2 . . CASSLGLETEAFF TGTGCCAGCAGCTTAGGCCTGGAGACTGAAGCTTTCTTT
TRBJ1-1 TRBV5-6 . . CASSRGRLNTEAFF TGTGCCAGCAGCCGGGGACGTCTGAACACTGAAGCTTTCTTT
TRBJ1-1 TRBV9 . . CASSAPGGRTEAFF TGTGCCAGCAGCGCCCCGGGGGGTCGCACTGAAGCTTTCTTT
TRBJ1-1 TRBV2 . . CASSGGHLNTEAFF TGTGCCAGCAGTGGAGGGCACTTGAACACTGAAGCTTTCTTT
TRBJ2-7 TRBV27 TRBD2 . CASRPSGGAYEQYF TGTGCCAGCAGACCTAGCGGGGGGGCCTACGAGCAGTACTTC
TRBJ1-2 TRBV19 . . CARALGPYGYTF TGTGCCAGGGCTCTCGGGCCCTATGGCTACACCTTC
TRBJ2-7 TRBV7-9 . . CASREGEFPYEQYF TGTGCCAGCAGGGAAGGAGAGTTTCCCTACGAGCAGTACTTC
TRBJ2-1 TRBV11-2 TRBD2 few CASTRAGGRSSYNEQFF TGTGCCAGCACCAGAGCGGGGGGGAGGAGCTCCTACAATGAGCAGTTCTTC
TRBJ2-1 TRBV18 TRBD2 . CASSQRSGGSGEQFF TGTGCCAGCTCACAACGGAGCGGGGGGTCAGGTGAGCAGTTCTTC
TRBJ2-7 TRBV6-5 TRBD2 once CASSSIGGGGSHEQYF TGTGCCAGCAGTTCCATAGGCGGGGGGGGTAGTCACGAGCAGTACTTC
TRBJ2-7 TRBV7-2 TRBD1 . CASSLVGRDRGSEQYF TGTGCCAGCAGCTTAGTTGGCCGGGACAGGGGGAGCGAGCAGTACTTC
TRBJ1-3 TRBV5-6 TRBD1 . CASSLLGTGASGNTIYF TGTGCCAGCAGCTTGCTCGGGACAGGAGCCTCTGGAAACACCATATATTTT
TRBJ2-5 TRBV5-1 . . CASSPSGDGETQYF TGCGCCAGCAGCCCTTCGGGGGATGGTGAGACCCAGTACTTC
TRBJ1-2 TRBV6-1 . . CASSERNSYGYTF TGTGCCAGCAGTGAAAGGAACAGCTATGGCTACACCTTC
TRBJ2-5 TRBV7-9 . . CASSPGYPGETQYF TGTGCCAGCAGCCCCGGCTATCCGGGAGAGACCCAGTACTTC
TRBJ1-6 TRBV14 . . CASSQGVGDSPLHF TGTGCCAGCAGCCAAGGGGTTGGAGATTCACCCCTCCACTTT
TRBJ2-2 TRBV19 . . CASTLQATTGELFF TGTGCCAGTACTCTCCAAGCGACAACCGGGGAGCTGTTTTTT
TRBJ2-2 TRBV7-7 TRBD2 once CASSPRQKAGAFTGELFF TGTGCTAGCAGCCCACGCCAGAAAGCGGGGGCTTTCACCGGGGAGCTGTTTTTT
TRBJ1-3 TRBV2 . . CASSEQGSGNTIYF TGTGCCAGCAGTGAACAGGGGTCGGGAAACACCATATATTTT
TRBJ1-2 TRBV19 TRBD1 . CASSIGTASWAYGYTF TGTGCCAGTAGTATTGGGACAGCCTCATGGGCCTATGGCTACACCTTC
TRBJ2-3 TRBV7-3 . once CASSRAGSGVGDTQYF TGTGCCAGCAGCCGAGCTGGTAGCGGCGTGGGAGATACGCAGTATTTT
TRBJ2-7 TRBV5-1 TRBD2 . CASSSSGGPENEQYF TGCGCCAGCAGCTCTAGCGGGGGGCCGGAAAACGAGCAGTACTTC
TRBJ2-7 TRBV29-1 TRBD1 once CSVLRTGDEQYF TGCAGCGTTTTACGCACAGGGGACGAGCAGTACTTC
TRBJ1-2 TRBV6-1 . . CASSVTGAYGYTF TGTGCCAGCAGTGTGACTGGAGCCTATGGCTACACCTTC
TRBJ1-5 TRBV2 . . CASSADKAIQPQHF TGTGCCAGCAGTGCCGACAAGGCCATTCAGCCCCAGCATTTT
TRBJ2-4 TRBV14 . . CASSQEAGAGYIQYF TGTGCCAGCAGCCAAGAGGCCGGGGCCGGATACATTCAGTACTTC
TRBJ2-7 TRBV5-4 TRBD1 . CASSRDSEQYF TGTGCCAGCAGCCGGGACAGCGAGCAGTACTTC